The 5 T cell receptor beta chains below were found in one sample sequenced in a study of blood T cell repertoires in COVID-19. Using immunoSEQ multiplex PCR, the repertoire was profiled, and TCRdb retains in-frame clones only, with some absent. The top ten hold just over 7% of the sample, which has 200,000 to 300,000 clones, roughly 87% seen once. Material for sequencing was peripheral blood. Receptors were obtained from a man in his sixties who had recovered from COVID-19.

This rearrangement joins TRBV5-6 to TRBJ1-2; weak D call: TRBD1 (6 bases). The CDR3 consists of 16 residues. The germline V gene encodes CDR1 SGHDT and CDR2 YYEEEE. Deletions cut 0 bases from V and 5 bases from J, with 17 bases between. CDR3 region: CASSLAGVRGEYGYTF. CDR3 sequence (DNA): TGTGCCAGCAGCTTGGCCGGGGTCAGGGGAGAATATGGCTACACCTTC.

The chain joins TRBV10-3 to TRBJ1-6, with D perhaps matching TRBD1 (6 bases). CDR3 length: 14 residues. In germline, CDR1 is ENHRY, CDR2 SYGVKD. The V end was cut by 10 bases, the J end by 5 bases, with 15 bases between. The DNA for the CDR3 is TGTGCCACTCAGGGGTCCGGGGATAATTCACCCCTCCACTTT. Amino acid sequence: CATQGSGDNSPLHF.

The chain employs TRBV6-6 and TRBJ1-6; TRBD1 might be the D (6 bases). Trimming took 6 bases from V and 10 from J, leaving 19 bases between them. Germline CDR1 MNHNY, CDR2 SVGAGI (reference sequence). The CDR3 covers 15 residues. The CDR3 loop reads CASSLTYRVQSPLHF. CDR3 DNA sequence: TGTGCCAGCAGCCTAACCTACAGGGTCCAATCACCCCTCCACTTT.

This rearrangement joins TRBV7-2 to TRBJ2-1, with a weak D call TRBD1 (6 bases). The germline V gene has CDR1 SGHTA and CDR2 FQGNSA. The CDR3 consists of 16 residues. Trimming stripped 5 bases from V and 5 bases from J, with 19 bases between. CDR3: CASSALGTRTNNEQFF. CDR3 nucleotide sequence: TGTGCCAGCAGCGCGCTCGGGACACGGACCAACAATGAGCAGTTCTTC.

CDR3 in amino acids: CASSLGGYEQFF. The CDR3 DNA reads TGTGCCAGCAGCTTAGGCGGCTATGAGCAGTTCTTC. The V gene is TRBV7-9, the J gene TRBJ2-1; unclear D gene. Trimming removed 1 base at V and 8 bases at J, with 6 bases between. The CDR3 is 12 amino acids. Germline V lookup: CDR1 SEHNR, CDR2 FQNEAQ (reference sequence).